A single sample gave rise to the 19 T cell receptor beta chains below, sequenced in a study of CD8+ T cells in alopecia areata. TCR sequencing used cDNA made by reverse transcription of extracted RNA. Sequenced by immunoSEQ multiplex PCR; TCRdb stores in-frame clones only, minus some. The profile covers over 100,000 clones, none occurring a single time. Sequencing used lesional skin. These receptors were obtained from a C3H/HeJ mouse with alopecia areata. The MHC haplotype of the strain is H2-k.

This clone was picked up a small number of times. Translating the DNA gives a protein that differs from the TCRdb entry at residue 13; the protein shown here is that DNA translation. Mouse names are used for the genes. The read stops 3 residues short of the end of the CDR3; the missing end is completed from the germline J gene. The chain carries TRBV1 and TRBJ1-6; 7 bases match TRBD1. TRBJ1-6 is labeled an ORF, and its function is uncertain. This CDR3 has 16 residues. Germline trimming cut 2 bases from V and 2 bases from J; bases unmatched to any gene: 3. The germline gives CDR1 NSQYPW, CDR2 LRSPGD (reference sequence). The covered CDR3 bases are TGCACCTGCAGTGCAACCGGGACAGCCTATAATTCGCCC. Protein: CTCSATGTAYNSP. The full-length CDR3 reads as CTCSATGTAYNSPLYF.

This clone was seen a few times. Mouse germline and gene names are used. The sequenced fragment ends 4 residues before the CDR3 boundary, so the rest is inferred from the germline J gene. V and J are TRBV13-3 and TRBJ2-7; 9 bases match TRBD1. This CDR3 is built from 15 residues. Germline CDR1 and CDR2: NNHDY and SYVADS. Partial CDR3 DNA: TGTGCCAGCAGTGATGTAACAGGGGGCCCTTAT. It translates to CASSDVTGGPY. The full CDR3 is CASSDVTGGPYEQYF.

This clone was counted only a few times. The listed TCRdb protein conflicts with the DNA translation at residue 15, and the protein shown is translated directly from the DNA. The gene names given are mouse names. The read halts 3 residues ahead of the CDR3 end, with the missing end drawn from the germline J gene. The chain employs TRBV1 and TRBJ1-6; D is uncertain. TRBJ1-6 is an ORF, with its function uncertain. There are 18 residues in the CDR3. V was pared by 0 bases and J by 0 bases, with 12 bases between. The germline V gene encodes CDR1 NSQYPW and CDR2 LRSPGD (reference sequence). The sequenced CDR3 bases are TGCACCTGCAGTGCAGATGCGACACCGAATTCCTATAATTCGCCC. It codes for CTCSADATPNSYNSP. The full CDR3 protein is CTCSADATPNSYNSPLYF.

Concerning this clone: Gene names refer to mouse genes. The read halts 4 residues ahead of the CDR3 end, with the missing end drawn from the germline J gene. The V and J genes are TRBV13-3 and TRBJ1-4; 7 nucleotides agree with TRBD1. CDR1 and CDR2 from the germline V gene are NNHDY and SYVADS. The CDR3 consists of 13 residues. The CDR3 bases that were read are TGTGCCAGCAGGACAGGGTACGGCGAA. Its translation: CASRTGYGE. From start to end, the CDR3 is CASRTGYGERLFF.

Comments on this clone: Genes and germline are mouse. The read ends 4 residues before the CDR3 terminus; that terminus is restored from the germline J gene. The chain combines TRBV13-3 with TRBJ1-1; D unresolved. CDR1 NNHDY and CDR2 SYVADS come from the germline V gene. This CDR3 is built from 10 residues. CDR3 DNA, as far as it was read: TGTGCCAGCAGTAAACAA. Translated: CASSKQ. The complete CDR3 reads CASSKQEVFF.

This clone was recorded a few times. Genes here carry mouse names. The CDR3 end is not reached by the read, which stops 4 residues before it; the germline J gene fills it in. The V and J genes are TRBV19 and TRBJ2-3; unclear D gene. Germline CDR1 FNHDT, CDR2 SITEND (reference sequence). The germline V and J ends were trimmed by 2 bases and 3 bases, with 10 bases remaining between them. This CDR3 is 14 amino acids long. The CDR3 bases that were read are TGTGCCAGCAGTATGGCTGGTGTGGCAGAA. As protein: CASSMAGVAE. The entire CDR3 is CASSMAGVAETLYF.

A few counts support this clone. Genes and germline come from the mouse. Read sequence stops 4 residues before the CDR3 end, and the germline J gene provides the missing end. This chain joins TRBV13-3 and TRBJ1-4; maybe TRBD1 (5 bases). The CDR3 is 15 residues long. Trimming took 0 bases from V and 6 from J, leaving 12 bases between them. Germline V gene lookup returns CDR1 NNHDY and CDR2 SYVADS. CDR3 protein: CASSDAGREDERLFF. The part of the CDR3 DNA that was read is TGTGCCAGCAGTGATGCCGGCAGGGAGGACGAA.

Points on this clone: Germline and genes here are mouse. The CDR3 extends 4 residues past the end of the read, so its final part is completed from the germline J gene. The chain carries TRBV17 and TRBJ2-1; 8 bases agree with TRBD2. CDR1 is MNHDT and CDR2 is YYDKIL in the germline V gene. V lost 2 bases and J lost 6; bases outside the gene matches: 3. The length of the CDR3 is 14 residues. Incomplete CDR3 DNA: TGTGCTAGCAGTAGACGCTGGGGGGTTGCT. This sequence encodes CASSRRWGVA. The full CDR3 sequence reads CASSRRWGVAEQFF.

This clone was seen a handful of times. Gene names follow the mouse nomenclature. CDR3 bases read: TGTGCCAGCAGCCCGGGACTGGGGGGAAACTATGCT. Encoded protein: CASSPGLGGNYA. In full, the CDR3 is CASSPGLGGNYAEQFF. The rearrangement joins TRBV14 to TRBJ2-1; TRBD2 agrees at 12 bases. With the read ending 4 residues before the CDR3 end, the germline J gene is used to fill in that end. Trimming cost V 5 bases and J 1 base; bases outside gene matches: 4. The CDR3 sequence is 16 residues long. CDR1 is SGHDT, CDR2 FRDEAV, per germline.

Note on this clone: The genes and germline here are from mouse. The read ends 4 residues shy of where the CDR3 ends; the end is completed using the germline J gene. The rearrangement uses TRBV1 and TRBJ2-7, with 12 bases lining up with TRBD2. Per germline, CDR1 NSQYPW and CDR2 LRSPGD (reference sequence). V lost 6 bases to trimming and J lost 3 bases; unmatched junction nucleotides: 0. This CDR3 is 13 amino acids long. The sequenced CDR3 bases are TGCACCTGCAGGGACTGGGGGGGCTAT. It encodes CTCRDWGGY. The full CDR3 is CTCRDWGGYEQYF. The full variable domain, completed using reference TRBV1 and TRBJ2-7, is VTLLEQNPRWRLVPRGQAVNLRCILKNSQYPWMSWYQQDLQKQLQWLFTLRSPGDKEVKSLPGADYLATRVTDTELRLQVANMSQGRTLYCTCRDWGGYEQYFGPGTRLTVL.

Notes on this clone: The genes and germline here are from mouse. The read halts 4 residues ahead of the CDR3 end, with the missing end drawn from the germline J gene. The chain combines TRBV1 with TRBJ2-1; 7 nucleotides agree with TRBD1. The V gene end was trimmed by 4 bases and the J gene end by 3 bases; junction bases not matched to a gene: 3. Germline V gene data show CDR1 as NSQYPW and CDR2 as LRSPGD (reference sequence). The CDR3 length is 14 residues. The CDR3: CTCSGGQSYAEQFF. The part of the CDR3 DNA that was read is TGCACCTGCAGTGGGGGACAGTCCTATGCT.

Comment on this clone: Gene labels here are mouse ones. Coverage ceases 4 residues before the CDR3 finishes, and the germline J gene fills in the end. The chain has TRBV13-2 and TRBJ2-1; D gene unclear. V was trimmed by 0 bases and J by 1 base, leaving 8 bases between them. This CDR3 contains 15 residues. Germline assignment: CDR1 NNHNN and CDR2 SYGAGS (reference sequence). The CDR3 DNA, read in part, is TGTGCCAGCGGTGATGTAAGTCAGAACTATGCT. It specifies CASGDVSQNYA. The CDR3 as a whole reads CASGDVSQNYAEQFF.

This clone has just a few counts. The gene names here belong to mouse. The read gets to within 4 residues of the CDR3 end, and the germline J gene fills in the rest. This chain connects TRBV1 to TRBJ2-3, with D perhaps TRBD1 (6 bases). Per germline, CDR1 NSQYPW and CDR2 LRSPGD (reference sequence). The CDR3 is 12 amino acids. The CDR3 sequence is CTCSGDKETLYF. CDR3 DNA, as far as it was read: TGCACCTGCAGTGGGGACAAAGAA.

This clone has more than one count but fewer than ten. Each gene name is a mouse one. The sequenced fragment ends 4 residues before the CDR3 boundary, so the rest is inferred from the germline J gene. V usage is TRBV13-2 and J usage is TRBJ2-5; weak D call: TRBD1 (5 bases). Looked up from germline, CDR1 is NNHNN and CDR2 is SYGAGS (reference sequence). The V end lost 1 base, the J end lost 2 bases, and 8 bases lay between the germline ends. The CDR3 is made up of 14 amino acids. CDR3 DNA, as far as it was read: TGTGCCAGCGGTGATCTGGACATCCAAGAC. It yields the protein CASGDLDIQD. Given in full, the CDR3 is CASGDLDIQDTQYF.

This clone showed up just a few times. Germline and genes here are mouse. The DNA ends 4 residues before the CDR3 does, and the rest of the CDR3 is filled in from the germline J gene. The chain employs TRBV19 and TRBJ2-1, with TRBD2 matching over 11 bases. Germline V lookup: CDR1 FNHDT, CDR2 SITEND (reference sequence). The CDR3 covers 15 residues. CDR3 sequence: CASSNTGGALAEQFF. CDR3 DNA, as far as it was read: TGTGCCAGCAGTAACACTGGGGGGGCGCTGGCT.

This clone was observed a handful of times. The database protein in TCRdb disagrees with the DNA translation at residue 12; the sequence shown here was translated from the DNA. All gene names here are mouse names. The sequence runs out 3 residues before the end of the CDR3; the remainder is reconstructed from the germline J gene. The chain combines TRBV19 with TRBJ1-3, with D hard to call. Deletions cut 4 bases from V and 0 bases from J, with 11 bases between. The CDR3 is 15 amino acids. Germline V gives CDR1 FNHDT, CDR2 SITEND (reference sequence). The CDR3 spells CASSPDKNSGNTLYF. The sequenced part of the CDR3 DNA is TGTGCCAGCAGTCCCGACAAAAATTCTGGAAATACG.

This clone was counted a few times. At residue 9, TCRdb's protein is not the same as the translated DNA, so the protein here was read from the DNA. The listed genes are named as in mouse. CDR3 bases read: TGTGCCAGCACAGGGACTGGAAATACG. Translation: CASTGTGNT. Given in full, the CDR3 is CASTGTGNTLYF. This chain joins TRBV19 and TRBJ1-3, with a possible D match to TRBD1 (5 bases). The missing CDR3 end, 3 residues past where the read stops, is filled in from the germline J gene. Germline values: CDR1 FNHDT, CDR2 SITEND (reference sequence). This CDR3 is built from 12 residues. Deletions cut 6 bases from V and 2 bases from J, with 6 bases between.

This clone was found a few times. Germline and genes: mouse. From the germline J gene comes the end of the CDR3, since the read stops 4 residues before it. The V call is TRBV13-3, the J call TRBJ2-5; 14 nucleotides match TRBD2. This CDR3 is built from 15 residues. The germline CDR1 and CDR2 sequences are NNHDY and SYVADS. CDR3 DNA, as far as it was read: TGTGCCAGCAGGGGGACTGGGGGGGCGCACGAC. It is translated as CASRGTGGAHD. The full CDR3 protein reads CASRGTGGAHDTQYF.

This clone has just a few counts. The germline and genes are mouse ones. The CDR3 extends 4 residues past the end of the read, so its final part is completed from the germline J gene. The V call is TRBV13-1, the J call TRBJ2-5; 11 bases match TRBD2. The CDR3 extends over 16 amino acids. Germline loops: CDR1 NSHNY, CDR2 SYGAGN. CDR3 residues: CASSDDDWGGRDTQYF. The CDR3 bases that were read are TGTGCCAGCAGTGATGATGACTGGGGGGGACGGGAC.